This T cell receptor beta chain comes out of a study of Graves' ophthalmopathy and Graves' hyperthyroidism. Ophthalmopathy donors showed moderate-to-severe activity, CAS ≥3, NOSPECS ≥4 and a duration under 3 months. Pregnancy or lactation, uncontrolled infections and other autoimmune diseases were grounds for excluding patients. Clinicians made diagnoses from clinical symptoms, serum thyroxine, TRAb, thyroid ultrasound and orbital computed tomography. The TCR beta CDR3 regions underwent amplification from RNA transcripts. Second-round multiplex PCR came after first-round RT-PCR with HTBI primers. TCRdb re-derived calls from the multiplex PCR reads in MiXCR, one entry per CDR3 protein. In the table there are around 170,000 distinct CDR3 sequences, around two fifths of which are singletons. The CDR3 length is 13 residues. Germline assignment: CDR1 DFQATT and CDR2 SNEGSKA (reference sequence). Trimming removed 2 bases at V and 0 bases at J, with 8 bases between.

The table lists this clonotype with many counts. Sample: peripheral blood. This clonotype originated in a woman between 35 and 50 years old with Graves' ophthalmopathy. V gene TRBV20-1 combines with J gene TRBJ2-7, with D possibly being TRBD1 (5 bases). The CDR3 loop is CSARRQGSYEQYF. The CDR3 DNA reads TGCAGTGCTAGAAGGCAGGGCTCCTACGAGCAGTACTTC.